The next 13 T cell receptor beta chains were all read from a single sample in a study of CD8+ T cells in alopecia areata. Following RNA extraction, reverse transcription yielded cDNA that acted as the sequencing template. Sequenced by immunoSEQ multiplex PCR; TCRdb stores in-frame clones only, minus some. Of roughly 200,000 clones in the sample, approximately 53% were seen once. The sample comprised CD8+ T cells sorted from blood. The receptors stem from a human donor in good health.

To note about this clone: Other DNA sequences in the same sample also yield this CDR3. The rearrangement uses TRBV27 and TRBJ1-1; D not certain. Trimming cost V 2 bases and J 6 bases, with 7 bases left between them. Germline V CDR1 and CDR2: MNHEY, SMNVEV (reference sequence). The CDR3 is 12 residues long. The CDR3 nucleotides are TGTGCCAGCAGTTTAGCCGGATCTGAAGCTTTCTTT. It yields the protein CASSLAGSEAFF.

The count of this clone is one. The gene calls are TRBV6-5 and TRBJ1-5; D is possibly TRBD1 (6 bases). This CDR3 is built from 15 residues. The germline V gene encodes CDR1 MNHEY and CDR2 SVGAGI. With 5 bases removed from V and 0 bases from J, the gap between germline ends came to 11 bases. The CDR3 nucleotides are TGTGCCAGCAGTCCCACAGGGACTAGCAATCAGCCCCAGCATTTT. This sequence encodes CASSPTGTSNQPQHF.

The rearrangement uses TRBV4-2 and TRBJ2-7, with TRBD2 identical over 11 bases. There are 17 residues in the CDR3. After removal of 11 bases from V and 2 bases from J, the junction contained 17 bases not matched to a gene. From germline, CDR1 is LGHNA and CDR2 YNFKEQ. This CDR3 reads CAQAANKRLAGTYEQYF. CDR3 bases: TGTGCCCAAGCAGCCAACAAGCGACTAGCGGGGACCTACGAGCAGTACTTC.

V usage is TRBV5-6 and J usage is TRBJ1-2, with TRBD1 identical over 9 bases. In germline, CDR1 is SGHDT, CDR2 YYEEEE. CDR3 size: 16 residues. V was clipped by 5 bases and J by 5 bases; unmatched bases: 13. In DNA, the CDR3 is TGTGCCAGCAGTCATCAACAGGGGGCTGTTTATTATGGCTACACCTTC. Amino acids: CASSHQQGAVYYGYTF.

V is TRBV6-5 and J is TRBJ2-7; D unclear. CDR1 and CDR2 from the germline V gene are MNHEY and SVGAGI. The V end lost 10 bases, the J end lost 0 bases, and 10 bases lay between the germline ends. CDR3 length: 12 amino acids. The CDR3 nucleotides are TGTGCCACAGGACCGAACTCCTACGAGCAGTACTTC. It yields the protein CATGPNSYEQYF.

V and J are TRBV4-1 and TRBJ1-5; tentative D call: TRBD1 (5 bases). With 2 bases removed from V and 4 bases from J, the gap between germline ends came to 15 bases. Germline assignment: CDR1 MGHRA and CDR2 YSYEKL. This CDR3 region has 16 residues. The CDR3: CASSQIGGAGNQPQHF. The CDR3 bases are TGCGCCAGCAGCCAAATCGGCGGGGCCGGAAATCAGCCCCAGCATTTT.

The rearrangement links TRBV4-1 to TRBJ1-1; D gene unclear. Trimming removed 0 bases at V and 0 bases at J, with 5 bases between. Per the germline V gene, CDR1 is MGHRA and CDR2 is YSYEKL. The CDR3 runs 14 residues. The CDR3: CASSQEPLNTEAFF. The CDR3 DNA follows: TGCGCCAGCAGCCAAGAACCCTTGAACACTGAAGCTTTCTTT.

A few counts support this clone. The chain recombines TRBV29-1 with TRBJ2-7; D is unresolved. This CDR3 has 12 amino acids. The V gene lost 8 bases and the J gene lost 3 bases, with 14 bases spanning the gap. Per germline, CDR1 SQVTM and CDR2 ANQGSEA. CDR3 nucleotides: TGCAGCCCCAACCGAGGATACTACGAGCAGTACTTC. It specifies CSPNRGYYEQYF.

The chain has TRBV7-9 and TRBJ2-3; D gene uncertain. In germline, CDR1 is SEHNR, CDR2 FQNEAQ (reference sequence). V lost 1 base, J lost 2 bases, and 10 bases lay in between. This CDR3 spans 15 amino acids. This CDR3 is CASSLGHGYTDTQYF. The DNA of the CDR3 is TGTGCCAGCAGCTTAGGCCACGGGTACACAGATACGCAGTATTTT.

The V call is TRBV27, the J call TRBJ1-2; the D is unclear. This CDR3 spans 12 amino acids. Trimming shortened V by 5 bases and J by 0 bases, and 4 bases separated the two germline ends. Germline V lookup: CDR1 MNHEY, CDR2 SMNVEV (reference sequence). CDR3 in DNA: TGTGCCAGCAGTCATTCTAACTATGGCTACACCTTC. Translation gives CASSHSNYGYTF.

The chain combines TRBV11-2 with TRBJ1-1; D remains unclear. This CDR3 is 12 amino acids long. CDR1 SGHAT and CDR2 FQNNGV come from the germline V gene. The V end was cut by 4 bases, the J end by 11 bases, with 14 bases between. The DNA of the CDR3 is TGTGCCAGCAGCTCCCTAGCGGCCGTGGCTTTCTTT. It yields the protein CASSSLAAVAFF.

The J gene is TRBJ2-1, the V gene TRBV9; the match to TRBD2 covers 10 bases. Trimming cost V 4 bases and J 5 bases; bases outside gene matches: 6. The CDR3 extends over 15 amino acids. The germline V gene has CDR1 SGDLS and CDR2 YYNGEE. The CDR3 nucleotides are TGTGCCAGCAGCATCACTAGCGGGGCCGACAATGAGCAGTTCTTC. Encoded protein: CASSITSGADNEQFF.

This sequence joins TRBV5-1 and TRBJ2-2; D is perhaps TRBD1 (5 bases). V was trimmed by 0 bases and J by 4 bases, leaving 16 bases between them. Looked up from germline, CDR1 is SGHRS and CDR2 is YFSETQ. CDR3 length equals 17 residues. CDR3 in amino acids: CASSLVGRVKGTGELFF. For the CDR3, the DNA is TGCGCCAGCAGCTTGGTTGGCAGGGTCAAGGGCACCGGGGAGCTGTTTTTT.